This T cell receptor (beta chain) was retrieved from a study of T cell repertoires in cytomegalovirus infection. Study background: The authors used CMV epitopes that were HLA-C-restricted (recently identified) and HLA-B-restricted (well studied). Through public TCR beta signatures, both CMV infection and matching HLA type were indicated. The study's findings and limits: There were HLA-C-restricted CMV-specific TCR beta clonotypes dominating the ex vivo response. Summed frequency of shared TCR beta families picked out CMV carriers who also had the relevant HLA.

TCRdb itself ran the reads through MiXCR, one entry per CDR3 protein. The repertoire includes hundreds of thousands of distinct CDR3 sequences, about 31% of them detected once, and about an eighth sits in the top ten. This clonotype was found many times. Its antigen remains unidentified. CDR3 size: 15 residues. V dropped 5 bases and J dropped 3 bases, with 16 bases sitting between them. Germline CDR1 and CDR2: SGHTA and FQGNSA. The receptor was isolated from a human donor in good health (CMV status not recorded). Some clones in this sample may be carry-over from other donors' samples. The chain combines TRBV7-2 with TRBJ1-1; perhaps TRBD1 as D (6 bases). The sample was cultured CD8+ T cells from PBMCs, taken from culture after CMV antigen stimulation. CDR3 bases: TGTGCCAGCAGCAGTGAGAGGACAGTTTACACTGAAGCTTTCTTT. Translating it yields CASSSERTVYTEAFF.